These T cell receptor beta chains were read from a single sample in a study of blood T cell repertoires in COVID-19. Method: immunoSEQ multiplex PCR; TCRdb's copy keeps in-frame clones and lacks some. The data hold under 300,000 clones, with approximately 80% observed a single time. Material: peripheral blood. The origin of the receptors is a woman in her sixties or seventies with active or convalescent COVID-19. The CDR3 runs from the conserved cysteine through the conserved F or W. D genes are given only for firm matches. Expanded clones get a size class; other rows say once, few or many, or leave the size out.

j_call: TRBJ2-7; clone_size: .; v_call: TRBV7-2; d_call: .; cdr3_nt: TGTGCCAGCAGCCCACGTCGTACTTCCTACGAGCAGTACTTC; cdr3_aa: CASSPRRTSYEQYF
j_call: TRBJ1-2; clone_size: .; v_call: TRBV4-1; d_call: TRBD1; cdr3_nt: TGCGCCAGCAGCCAAGGACAGGGCAGAGGGGACGGCTACACCTTC; cdr3_aa: CASSQGQGRGDGYTF
j_call: TRBJ2-5; clone_size: .; v_call: TRBV19; d_call: .; cdr3_nt: TGTGCCAGTAGTGTGGCGGGGGCCAGGGAGACCCAGTACTTC; cdr3_aa: CASSVAGARETQYF
j_call: TRBJ2-7; clone_size: .; v_call: TRBV5-1; d_call: TRBD1; cdr3_nt: TGCGCCAGCCGCTTACTGGGGGACAGCCCCTACGAGCAGTACTTC; cdr3_aa: CASRLLGDSPYEQYF
j_call: TRBJ1-1; clone_size: .; v_call: TRBV12-3/TRBV12-4; d_call: TRBD1; cdr3_nt: TGTGCCAGCAGCTACAGGGGAAAAGCTTTCTTT; cdr3_aa: CASSYRGKAFF
j_call: TRBJ1-1; clone_size: once; v_call: TRBV3-1/TRBV3-2; d_call: .; cdr3_nt: TGTGCCAGCAGCCTAAACACTGAAGCTTTCTTT; cdr3_aa: CASSLNTEAFF
j_call: TRBJ1-2; clone_size: .; v_call: TRBV28; d_call: .; cdr3_nt: TGTGCCAGCAGTCGCCGGGGTGGGGTTTTTTTCCTCGGCTACACCTTC; cdr3_aa: CASSRRGGVFFLGYTF
j_call: TRBJ1-2; clone_size: .; v_call: TRBV5-5; d_call: .; cdr3_nt: TGTGCCAGCAGCTTGAGGGGTAACTATGGCTACACCTTC; cdr3_aa: CASSLRGNYGYTF
j_call: TRBJ2-7; clone_size: .; v_call: TRBV28; d_call: TRBD2; cdr3_nt: TGTGCCAGCACCCGACTAGCGGGGGACGGGTACGAGCAGTACTTC; cdr3_aa: CASTRLAGDGYEQYF
j_call: TRBJ1-2; clone_size: .; v_call: TRBV19; d_call: .; cdr3_nt: TGTGCCAGTAGTATCGGGGGGACTAACTATGGCTACACCTTC; cdr3_aa: CASSIGGTNYGYTF
j_call: TRBJ1-1; clone_size: few; v_call: TRBV6-5; d_call: .; cdr3_nt: TGTGCCAGCAGTTACGGCAGGGCAACTGAAGCTTTCTTT; cdr3_aa: CASSYGRATEAFF
j_call: TRBJ2-5; clone_size: .; v_call: TRBV7-7; d_call: .; cdr3_nt: TGTGCCAGCAGCTTAGGCCGGGGGTTGGGGCAAGAGACCCAGTACTTC; cdr3_aa: CASSLGRGLGQETQYF